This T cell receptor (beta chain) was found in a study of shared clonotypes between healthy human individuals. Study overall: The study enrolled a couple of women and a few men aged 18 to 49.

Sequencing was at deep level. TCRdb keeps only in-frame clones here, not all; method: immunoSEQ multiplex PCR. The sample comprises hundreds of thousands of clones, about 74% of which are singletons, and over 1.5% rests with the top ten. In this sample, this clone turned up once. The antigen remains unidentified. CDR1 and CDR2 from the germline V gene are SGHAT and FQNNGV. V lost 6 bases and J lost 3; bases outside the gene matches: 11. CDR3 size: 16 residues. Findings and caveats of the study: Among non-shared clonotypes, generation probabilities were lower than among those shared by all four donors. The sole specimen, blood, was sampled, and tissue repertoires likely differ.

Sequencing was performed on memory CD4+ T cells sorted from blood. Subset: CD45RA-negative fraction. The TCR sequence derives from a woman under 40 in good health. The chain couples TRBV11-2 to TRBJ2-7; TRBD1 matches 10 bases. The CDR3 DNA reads TGTGCCAGCAGTCAATACGGGACAGGGGAATACTACGAGCAGTACTTC. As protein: CASSQYGTGEYYEQYF.